A single T cell receptor (beta chain) is shown here with its context. The data stem from a study of T cells after posttransplantation cyclophosphamide. Deletions cut 4 bases from V and 7 bases from J, with 13 bases between. The CDR3 is made up of 13 amino acids. Germline V CDR1 and CDR2: SGHDN, FVKESK. The data were produced by immunoSEQ multiplex PCR, yet TCRdb's version contains in-frame clones alone and is incomplete. Of some 14,000 clones listed, 76% are singletons. The sequence came from a man over 45. The chain employs TRBV14 and TRBJ1-2, with TRBD1 as a possible D gene (5 bases). Sequenced: memory CD4+ T cells sorted from PBMCs. The CDR3 sequence: CASSPSGVGGYTF. In nucleotides, the CDR3 is TGTGCCAGCAGCCCCTCGGGGGTCGGTGGCTACACCTTC.